Sequencing of this T cell receptor beta chain was carried out in a study of lymphopenia after photon versus proton radiotherapy. The study, taken as a whole, reports: Authors raise, but do not show, better survival with proton therapy. Under photons, naive T cells and diversity fell while effector/memory populations rose. Post-nadir TCR diversity decline inversely tracked overall survival among those who died. After lymphocyte nadir, photon-treated repertoires showed oligoclonal expansion, especially CD8+ Temra.

The protocol was immunoSEQ multiplex PCR, while the TCRdb copy is restricted to in-frame clones and leaves out a portion. This repertoire shows about 20,000 clones, around four fifths found once; its top ten account for 2.5% to 3.5%. CDR1 is LNHDA and CDR2 is SQIVND in the germline V gene (reference sequence). The CDR3 runs to 14 residues. Trimming took off 3 bases at V and 0 bases at J, with 6 bases between the two ends. As for this clone: What it binds is unknown.

The source of this sequence is a woman in her 50s with pancreatic cancer. This chain joins TRBV19 and TRBJ1-5; no reliable D call. This material consisted of peripheral blood, taken from a patient treated with photon-based radiotherapy. CDR3 sequence (DNA): TGTGCCAGTAGTATTCAGAATAGCAATCAGCCCCAGCATTTT. Its protein is CASSIQNSNQPQHF.